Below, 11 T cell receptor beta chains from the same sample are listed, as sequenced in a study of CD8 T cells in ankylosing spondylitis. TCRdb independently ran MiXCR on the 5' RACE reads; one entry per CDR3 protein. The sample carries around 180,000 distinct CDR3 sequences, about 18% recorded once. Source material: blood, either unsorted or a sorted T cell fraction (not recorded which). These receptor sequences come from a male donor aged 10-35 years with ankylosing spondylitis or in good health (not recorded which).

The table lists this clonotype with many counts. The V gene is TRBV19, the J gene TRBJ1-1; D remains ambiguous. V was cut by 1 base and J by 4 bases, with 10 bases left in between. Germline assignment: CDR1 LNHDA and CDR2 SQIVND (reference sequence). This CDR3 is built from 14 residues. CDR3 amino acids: CASSIARIGTEAFF. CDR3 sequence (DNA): TGTGCCAGTAGTATAGCCAGGATTGGCACTGAAGCTTTCTTT.

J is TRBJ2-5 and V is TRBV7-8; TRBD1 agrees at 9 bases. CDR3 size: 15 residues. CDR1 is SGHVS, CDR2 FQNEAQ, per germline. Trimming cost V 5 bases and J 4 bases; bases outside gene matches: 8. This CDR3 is CASSTHRGRGETQYF. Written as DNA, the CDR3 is TGTGCCAGCAGCACGCACAGGGGGCGCGGAGAGACCCAGTACTTC.

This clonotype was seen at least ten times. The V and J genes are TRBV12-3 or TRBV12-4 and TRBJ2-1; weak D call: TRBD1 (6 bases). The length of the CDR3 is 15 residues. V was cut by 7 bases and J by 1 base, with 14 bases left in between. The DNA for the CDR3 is TGTGCCAGCACCCCCTCAGGGGAGTCCTACAATGAGCAGTTCTTC. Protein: CASTPSGESYNEQFF.

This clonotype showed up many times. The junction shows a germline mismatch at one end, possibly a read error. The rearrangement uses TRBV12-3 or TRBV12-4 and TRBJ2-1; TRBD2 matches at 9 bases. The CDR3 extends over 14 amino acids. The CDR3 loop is CASTLAGDRNEQFF. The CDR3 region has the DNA TGTGCCAGCACTTTAGCGGGAGATCGGAATGAGCAGTTCTTC.

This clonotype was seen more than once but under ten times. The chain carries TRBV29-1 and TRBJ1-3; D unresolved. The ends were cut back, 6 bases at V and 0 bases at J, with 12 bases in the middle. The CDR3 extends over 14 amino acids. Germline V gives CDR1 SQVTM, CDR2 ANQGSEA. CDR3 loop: CSVGGLNSGNTIYF. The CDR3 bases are TGCAGCGTCGGAGGACTGAACTCTGGAAACACCATATATTTT.

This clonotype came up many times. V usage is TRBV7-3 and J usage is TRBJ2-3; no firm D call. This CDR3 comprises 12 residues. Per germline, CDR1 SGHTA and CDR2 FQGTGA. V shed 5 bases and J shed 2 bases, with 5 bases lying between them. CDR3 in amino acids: CASSPNTDTQYF. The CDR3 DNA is TGTGCCAGCAGCCCGAACACAGATACGCAGTATTTT. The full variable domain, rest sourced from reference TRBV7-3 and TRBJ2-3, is GAGVSQTPSNKVTEKGKYVELRCDPISGHTALYWYRQSLGQGPEFLIYFQGTGAADDSGLPNDRFFAVRPEGSVSTLKIQRTERGDSAVYLCASSPNTDTQYFGPGTRLTVL.

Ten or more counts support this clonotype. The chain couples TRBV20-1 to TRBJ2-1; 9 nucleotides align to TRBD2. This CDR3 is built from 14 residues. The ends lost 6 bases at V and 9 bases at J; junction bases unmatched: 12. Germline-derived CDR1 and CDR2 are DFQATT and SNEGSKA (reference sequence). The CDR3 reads CSAGRAGGLGEQFF. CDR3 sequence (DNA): TGCAGTGCAGGGAGAGCGGGAGGCTTGGGTGAGCAGTTCTTC.

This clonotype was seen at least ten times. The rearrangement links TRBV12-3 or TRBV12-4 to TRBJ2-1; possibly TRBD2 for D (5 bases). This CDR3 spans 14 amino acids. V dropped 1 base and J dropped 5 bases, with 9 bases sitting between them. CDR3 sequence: CASSLGGANNEQFF. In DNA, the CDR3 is TGTGCCAGCAGTTTAGGGGGAGCGAACAATGAGCAGTTCTTC.

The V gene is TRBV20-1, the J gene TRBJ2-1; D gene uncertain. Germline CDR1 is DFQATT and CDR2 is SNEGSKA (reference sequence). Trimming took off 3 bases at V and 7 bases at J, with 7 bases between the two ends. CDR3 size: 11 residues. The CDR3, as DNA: TGCAGTGCTAGTGTTCATAATGAGCAGTTCTTC. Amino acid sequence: CSASVHNEQFF.

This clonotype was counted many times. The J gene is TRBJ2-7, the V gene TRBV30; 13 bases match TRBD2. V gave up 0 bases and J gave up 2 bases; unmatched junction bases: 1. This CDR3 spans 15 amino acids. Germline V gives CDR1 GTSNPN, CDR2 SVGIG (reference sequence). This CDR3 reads CAWSVTSGRTYEQYF. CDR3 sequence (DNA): TGTGCCTGGAGTGTGACTAGCGGGAGGACCTACGAGCAGTACTTC.

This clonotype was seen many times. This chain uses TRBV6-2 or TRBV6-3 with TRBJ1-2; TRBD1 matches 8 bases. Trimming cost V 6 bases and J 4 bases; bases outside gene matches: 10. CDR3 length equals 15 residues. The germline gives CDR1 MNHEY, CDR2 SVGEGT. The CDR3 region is CASRDSTGGSYGYTF. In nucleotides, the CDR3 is TGTGCCAGCAGAGATTCCACAGGGGGTAGCTATGGCTACACCTTC.